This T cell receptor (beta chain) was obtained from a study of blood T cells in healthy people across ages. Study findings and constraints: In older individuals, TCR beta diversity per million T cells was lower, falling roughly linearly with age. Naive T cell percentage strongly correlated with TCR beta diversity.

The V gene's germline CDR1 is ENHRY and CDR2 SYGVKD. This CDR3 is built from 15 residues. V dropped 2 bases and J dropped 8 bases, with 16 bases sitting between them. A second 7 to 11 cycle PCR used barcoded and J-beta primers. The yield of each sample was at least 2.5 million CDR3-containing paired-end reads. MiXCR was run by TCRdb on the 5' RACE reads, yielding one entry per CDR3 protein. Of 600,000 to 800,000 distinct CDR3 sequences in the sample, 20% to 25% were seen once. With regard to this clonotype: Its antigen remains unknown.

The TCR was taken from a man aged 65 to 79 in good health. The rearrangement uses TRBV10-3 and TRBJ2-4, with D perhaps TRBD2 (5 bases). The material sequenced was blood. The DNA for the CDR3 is TGTGCCATCAGTGAGGGCGGGCGAGGTAAACACATTCAGTACTTC. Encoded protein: CAISEGGRGKHIQYF.